Below are 30 T cell receptor beta chains sequenced from a single sample in a study of metastatic and nonmetastatic thyroid tumors. TCRdb recomputed clones from the PCR reads via MiXCR. Of tens of thousands of clones in the sample, about 12% were seen once. All patients were treatment-naive before thyroid surgery. Specimen: blood. The receptors here all came from a male donor with papillary thyroid cancer or a benign thyroid nodule (not recorded which). Some clones in this sample may be carry-over from other donors' samples.

This clone was recorded a few times. With a much larger clone just one base away, this may be a read error. This sample also contains other DNA sequences that code for the same CDR3. This chain links TRBV15 with TRBJ2-1; D gene unclear. CDR3 length: 14 residues. Germline V gene sequence: CDR1 LNHNV, CDR2 YYDKDF (reference sequence). V was shortened by 5 bases and J by 3 bases, with 11 bases between the two germline ends. The CDR3 loop is CATSPRTLYNEQFF. CDR3 bases: TGTGCCACCAGCCCCCGTACACTCTACAATGAGCAGTTCTTC.

This clone is labeled as medium-sized. The V call is TRBV28, the J call TRBJ2-7; D possibly corresponds to TRBD2 (6 bases). Trimming stripped 3 bases from V and 3 bases from J, with 9 bases between. This CDR3 has 13 residues. Germline V gene data show CDR1 as MDHEN and CDR2 as SYDVKM. Here the CDR3 reads CASSLGGIYEQYF. The CDR3, as DNA: TGTGCCAGCAGTTTGGGGGGTATCTACGAGCAGTACTTC. The full variable domain, its missing parts supplied by reference TRBV28 and TRBJ2-7, is DVKVTQSSRYLVKRTGEKVFLECVQDMDHENMFWYRQDPGLGLRLIYFSYDVKMKEKGDIPEGYSVSREKKERFSLILESASTNQTSMYLCASSLGGIYEQYFGPGTRLTVT.

This clone has ten or more counts. V and J are TRBV20-1 and TRBJ2-1; no reliable D call. V was pared by 3 bases and J by 5 bases, with 5 bases between. Germline V gene lookup returns CDR1 DFQATT and CDR2 SNEGSKA (reference sequence). This CDR3 spans 11 amino acids. This chain's CDR3 is CSARRDNEQFF. The CDR3 DNA is TGCAGTGCTAGGAGAGACAATGAGCAGTTCTTC.

In its sample, this clone was seen a few times. The V call is TRBV9, the J call TRBJ2-5, with D perhaps matching TRBD1 (6 bases). Trimming took off 10 bases at V and 5 bases at J, with 18 bases between the two ends. Germline values: CDR1 SGDLS, CDR2 YYNGEE. This CDR3 comprises 13 residues. CDR3 bases: TGTGCCTCGACAGGTGGTATTGGGGAGACCCAGTACTTC. Amino acid sequence: CASTGGIGETQYF.

This clone has a count of ten or more. The rearrangement links TRBV6-2 or TRBV6-3 to TRBJ1-4; D is unresolved. Looked up from germline, CDR1 is MNHEY and CDR2 is SVGEGT. The CDR3 is 11 amino acids. V was clipped by 3 bases and J by 7 bases, with 3 bases between them. CDR3 DNA sequence: TGTGCCAGCAGTTATGGTGAAAAACTGTTTTTT. Amino acids: CASSYGEKLFF.

This clone is classed as medium-sized. The chain recombines TRBV6-2 or TRBV6-3 with TRBJ2-7; 7 positions agree with TRBD1. The CDR3 runs to 13 residues. Germline V lookup: CDR1 MNHEY, CDR2 SVGEGT. V was pared by 7 bases and J by 1 base, with 4 bases of the junction left unmatched. The CDR3 sequence: CASKRQGSYEQYF. The CDR3 DNA is TGTGCCAGCAAAAGACAGGGTTCCTACGAGCAGTACTTC.

This clone was detected ten times or more. V gene TRBV9 combines with J gene TRBJ1-2; TRBD1 matches 10 bases. Trimming at V came to 0 bases and at J to 0 bases, leaving 8 bases not matched to a gene. The CDR3 loop spans 18 amino acids. Germline assignment: CDR1 SGDLS and CDR2 YYNGEE. The CDR3 DNA is TGTGCCAGCAGCGTAGACACCGGGACAGGGGCGTCTAACTATGGCTACACCTTC. It is translated as CASSVDTGTGASNYGYTF. Full variable domain (missing parts from reference TRBV9 and TRBJ1-2): DSGVTQTPKHLITATGQRVTLRCSPRSGDLSVYWYQQSLDQGLQFLIQYYNGEERAKGNILERFSAQQFPDLHSELNLSSLELGDSALYFCASSVDTGTGASNYGYTFGSGTRLTVV.

This clone was found many times. In nucleotides, the CDR3 is TGTGCCAGCAGTTCTCCCAATCAGCCCCAGCATTTT. Protein product: CASSSPNQPQHF. The chain couples TRBV28 to TRBJ1-5; D is unresolved. Trimming pared 4 bases from V and 3 bases from J, leaving 4 bases between. The CDR3 totals 12 residues. Germline CDR1 MDHEN, CDR2 SYDVKM.

By share, this clone counts as medium-sized (0.01 to 0.1%). V and J are TRBV28 and TRBJ2-7; TRBD1 matches 9 bases. The CDR3 contains 15 residues. CDR1 is MDHEN, CDR2 SYDVKM, per germline. Trimming cost V 5 bases and J 4 bases; bases outside gene matches: 9. In DNA, the CDR3 is TGTGCCAGCAGTCTTACCGGGACAGGGACTTACGAGCAGTACTTC. Translated, it gives CASSLTGTGTYEQYF.

In the case of this clone: Since a much larger clone is just one base distant, this may be a read error. In the same sample, other DNA sequences code for this CDR3. The chain couples TRBV6-2 or TRBV6-3 to TRBJ1-5; D unclear. Germline V lookup: CDR1 MNHEY, CDR2 SVGEGT. The CDR3 is made up of 14 amino acids. The CDR3 sequence: CASSYSKGNQPQHF. The CDR3, as DNA: TGTGCCAGCAGTTACTCGAAAGGTAATCAGCCCCAACATTTT.

The sample holds many counts of this clone. The CDR3 DNA reads TGTGCCAGCAGCCAAGATTCGAGCGGAGATACGCAGTATTTT. The encoded protein is CASSQDSSGDTQYF. The chain couples TRBV4-2 to TRBJ2-3, with D possibly TRBD2 on 5 matching bases. The CDR3 runs 14 residues. Germline-derived CDR1 and CDR2 are LGHNA and YNFKEQ. Trimming removed 0 bases from V and 5 bases from J, with 9 bases in between.

The sample holds many counts of this clone. The genes are TRBV6-1 and TRBJ2-2, with D possibly being TRBD1 or TRBD2 (6 bases each). Deletions cut 7 bases from V and 3 bases from J, with 18 bases between. This CDR3 spans 16 amino acids. The germline gives CDR1 MNHNS, CDR2 SASEGT. CDR3 nucleotide sequence: TGTGCCAGCACCCTGGGGGGCCAACGTCACACCGGGGAGCTGTTTTTT. Translation: CASTLGGQRHTGELFF.

This clone is labeled as medium-sized (0.01 to 0.1%). The rearrangement uses TRBV27 and TRBJ2-7; D could derive from TRBD1 or TRBD2 (5 bases each). V was clipped by 8 bases and J by 0 bases, with 11 bases between them. This CDR3 has 13 amino acids. Per the germline V gene, CDR1 is MNHEY and CDR2 is SMNVEV (reference sequence). The CDR3 coding sequence is TGTGCCAGCGGGCCTGGGGGCTCCTACGAGCAGTACTTC. Amino acids: CASGPGGSYEQYF.

In DNA form, the CDR3 reads TGTGCCACCAAGGGGACCCTCTACGAGCAGTACTTC. Residues: CATKGTLYEQYF. The chain uses TRBV11-2 and TRBJ2-7; D may match TRBD1 or TRBD2 (5 bases each). With 10 bases removed from V and 3 bases from J, the gap between germline ends came to 13 bases. Germline CDR1 SGHAT, CDR2 FQNNGV. The CDR3 is made up of 12 amino acids.

This clone has at least ten counts. This chain connects TRBV27 to TRBJ1-2; no firm D call. CDR3 length: 12 amino acids. Germline V gives CDR1 MNHEY, CDR2 SMNVEV (reference sequence). V was pared by 3 bases and J by 4 bases, with 6 bases between. The CDR3 DNA reads as TGTGCCAGCAGTTTTTTGTCCTATGGCTACACCTTC. This sequence encodes CASSFLSYGYTF.

This clone ranks as medium-sized (0.01 to 0.1%). The V call is TRBV6-5, the J call TRBJ2-7; D unclear. V gave up 2 bases and J gave up 1 base, with 12 bases separating them. Germline CDR1 and CDR2: MNHEY and SVGAGI. The CDR3 contains 15 residues. The CDR3 protein is CASSYSLTNSYEQYF. The CDR3 nucleotides read TGTGCCAGCAGTTACAGCCTTACAAATTCCTACGAGCAGTACTTC.

In its sample, this clone was seen many times. This sample includes further DNA sequences coding for the same CDR3. This chain joins TRBV20-1 and TRBJ2-3, with 11 bases that match TRBD2. CDR3 length: 16 amino acids. Germline V gene lookup returns CDR1 DFQATT and CDR2 SNEGSKA (reference sequence). With V trimmed by 3 bases and J by 3 bases, 8 bases remained unmatched. The CDR3 DNA reads as TGCAGTGCTAGCCAACTAGCGGGAGTAAGGACAGATACGCAGTATTTT. It encodes CSASQLAGVRTDTQYF.

This clone came up many times. This rearrangement joins TRBV28 to TRBJ1-3; the D is unclear. Trimming cost V 2 bases and J 0 bases, with 2 bases left between them. The length of the CDR3 is 13 residues. Germline V CDR1 and CDR2: MDHEN, SYDVKM. CDR3 in amino acids: CASSLLSGNTIYF. For the CDR3, the DNA is TGTGCCAGCAGTTTACTCTCTGGAAACACCATATATTTT.

This clone was seen at least ten times. The chain has TRBV12-5 and TRBJ1-5; D is unclear. V lost 8 bases and J 2 bases, leaving 10 bases between the germline ends. CDR1 is LGHNT and CDR2 is FRNRAP in the germline V gene. The CDR3 runs 13 residues. CDR3 nucleotides: TGTGCTAGTACGGCGGGTGGCAATCAGCCCCAGCATTTT. It translates to CASTAGGNQPQHF.

In this sample, this clone turned up many times. V gene TRBV20-1 combines with J gene TRBJ1-1, with unresolved D. This CDR3 region has 12 residues. Germline lookup yields CDR1 DFQATT and CDR2 SNEGSKA (reference sequence). The V end lost 2 bases, the J end lost 0 bases, and 4 bases lay between the germline ends. The CDR3 loop is CSARRMNTEAFF. The CDR3 DNA sequence: TGCAGTGCTAGACGGATGAACACTGAAGCTTTCTTT.

This clone was seen at least ten times. The chain is built from TRBV29-1 and TRBJ1-2; TRBD1 is a possible D gene (6 bases). Germline V CDR1 and CDR2: SQVTM, ANQGSEA. Trimming left V 6 bases short and J 8 bases short, with 16 bases between. This CDR3 has 12 residues. CDR3 amino acids: CSVGTGAGGYTF. CDR3 DNA: TGCAGCGTCGGCACGGGGGCGGGGGGCTACACCTTC. Using reference TRBV29-1 and TRBJ1-2 for the parts outside the CDR3, the full variable domain is SAVISQKPSRDICQRGTSLTIQCQVDSQVTMMFWYRQQPGQSLTLIATANQGSEATYESGFVIDKFPISRPNLTFSTLTVSNMSPEDSSIYLCSVGTGAGGYTFGSGTRLTVV.

This clone was counted at least ten times. The genes are TRBV5-8 and TRBJ1-2; D might be TRBD1 (6 bases). V lost 4 bases and J 2 bases, leaving 18 bases between the germline ends. This CDR3 spans 16 amino acids. Germline CDR1 SGHTS, CDR2 YDEGEE. CDR3 bases: TGTGCCAGCAGCCGCGGCTATCGAGGGGGAAACTATGGCTACACCTTC. It yields the protein CASSRGYRGGNYGYTF.

A few counts support this clone. This chain links TRBV27 with TRBJ1-1; D unresolved. V lost 7 bases to trimming and J lost 4 bases, with 16 bases between them. The CDR3 spans 14 residues. In germline, CDR1 is MNHEY, CDR2 SMNVEV (reference sequence). CDR3 loop: CASITLTCSTEAFF. The CDR3, as DNA: TGTGCCAGCATCACCCTCACCTGCAGCACTGAAGCTTTCTTT.

Concerning this clone itself: This may be a read error, as it is one base from a much larger clone. CDR3 DNA: TGTGCCAGCAGCTCGGCCTTCTCCGGGTTGGTCTACAATGAGCAGTTCTTC. This translates into CASSSAFSGLVYNEQFF. V usage is TRBV5-4 and J usage is TRBJ2-1; no reliable D call. Germline V gene sequence: CDR1 SGHNT, CDR2 YYREEE (reference sequence). This CDR3 is built from 17 residues. Trimming removed 3 bases at V and 3 bases at J, with 19 bases between.

In its sample, this clone was seen many times. The V and J genes are TRBV19 and TRBJ2-1, with TRBD2 matching 9 bases. CDR3 size: 15 residues. Losses at the gene ends were 5 bases for V and 6 bases for J; bases not matched to a gene: 8. Germline V CDR1 and CDR2: LNHDA, SQIVND (reference sequence). CDR3 sequence (DNA): TGTGCCAGTAGTGGACTTAGCGGGAGTGTCAATGAGCAGTTCTTC. Encoded protein: CASSGLSGSVNEQFF. The entire variable domain, with the rest obtained from reference TRBV19 and TRBJ2-1, is as follows: DGGITQSPKYLFRKEGQNVTLSCEQNLNHDAMYWYRQDPGQGLRLIYYSQIVNDFQKGDIAEGYSVSREKKESFPLTVTSAQKNPTAFYLCASSGLSGSVNEQFFGPGTRLTVL.

This clone was counted many times. The chain couples TRBV7-9 to TRBJ2-3; 8 positions match TRBD2. With V trimmed by 8 bases and J by 5 bases, 12 bases remained unmatched. Germline-derived CDR1 and CDR2 are SEHNR and FQNEAQ (reference sequence). This CDR3 region has 15 residues. The CDR3 sequence: CASGRLAGSGDTQYF. Written as DNA, the CDR3 is TGTGCCAGCGGAAGGCTAGCGGGTAGTGGAGATACGCAGTATTTT. Together with reference TRBV7-9 and TRBJ2-3, the CDR3 gives the full variable domain: DTGVSQNPRHKITKRGQNVTFRCDPISEHNRLYWYRQTLGQGPEFLTYFQNEAQLEKSRLLSDRFSAERPKGSFSTLEIQRTEQGDSAMYLCASGRLAGSGDTQYFGPGTRLTVL.

This clone was observed many times. The rearrangement joins TRBV7-8 to TRBJ2-5; TRBD2 matches at 13 bases. The CDR3 extends over 16 amino acids. CDR1 and CDR2 (germline): SGHVS, FQNEAQ. V shed 2 bases and J 5 bases; nucleotides not matched to a gene: 5. CDR3 sequence: CASSLRGLAGIETQYF. CDR3 nucleotide sequence: TGTGCCAGCAGCTTACGGGGACTAGCGGGAATCGAGACCCAGTACTTC. Combining the CDR3 with reference TRBV7-8 and TRBJ2-5 gives the whole variable domain GAGVSQSPRYKVAKRGQDVALRCDPISGHVSLFWYQQALGQGPEFLTYFQNEAQLDKSGLPSDRFFAERPEGSVSTLKIQRTQQEDSAVYLCASSLRGLAGIETQYFGPGTRLLVL.

This clone appeared many times. This rearrangement joins TRBV2 to TRBJ2-1, with 9 bases fitting TRBD2. Germline V gives CDR1 SNHLY, CDR2 FYNNEI. This CDR3 spans 14 amino acids. The trim removed 6 bases at V and 6 bases at J, leaving 6 bases unmatched. Here the CDR3 DNA reads TGTGCCAGCAGCACCCTAGCGGGAACCAATGAGCAGTTCTTC. Residues: CASSTLAGTNEQFF.

The chain links TRBV4-3 to TRBJ2-1; 8 bases line up with TRBD1. Germline values: CDR1 LGHNA, CDR2 YSLEER. J gave up 7 bases and V 4 bases, and 9 bases lay outside the gene matches. The CDR3 runs 15 residues. The CDR3 bases are TGCGCCAGCAGCCGCGCCGGGACAGGAGAAAATGAGCAGTTCTTC. Amino acids: CASSRAGTGENEQFF.

This clone has at least ten counts. J is TRBJ2-1 and V is TRBV11-3; no reliable D call. The germline V gene has CDR1 SGHNT and CDR2 YENEEA. The CDR3 spans 12 residues. Trimming shortened V by 1 base and J by 5 bases, and 3 bases separated the two germline ends. The CDR3 here is CASSLGHNEQFF. Here the CDR3 DNA reads TGTGCCAGCAGCTTAGGCCACAATGAGCAGTTCTTC.